These 6 T cell receptor beta chains originate from one sample sequenced in a study of regulatory T cells in long-lasting Graves disease. Time point specified: persistent/refractory GD, antithyroid drugs over 5 years with positive TRAb. Making the TCR library involved RNA that had been extracted from PBMCs. Arm-PCR with iRepertoire HTBI primers amplified the CDR3 regions for these TCR beta libraries. TCRdb re-called the multiplex PCR reads with MiXCR, one entry per CDR3 protein. Among fewer than 450,000 distinct CDR3 sequences listed, roughly 20% were seen once. The sequences come from peripheral blood mononuclear cells (PBMCs), collected when the disease was refractory, from a patient treated with antithyroid drugs. The source of these receptors is a female donor with Graves disease.

This clonotype was counted between two and nine times. The rearrangement uses TRBV28 and TRBJ2-7; 12 bases map to TRBD2. J was trimmed by 5 bases and V by 4 bases; bases with no gene match: 6. Germline V gene lookup returns CDR1 MDHEN and CDR2 SYDVKM. The CDR3 totals 15 residues. CDR3 sequence reads: CASSWTSGKADEQYF. In DNA, the CDR3 is TGTGCCAGCAGTTGGACTAGCGGGAAAGCTGACGAGCAGTACTTC.

A word on this clonotype: The germline gene is not matched at one end of the junction; a read error may be the cause. The V gene is TRBV12-3 or TRBV12-4, the J gene TRBJ1-1, with D possibly TRBD1 on 5 matching bases. The CDR3 contains 13 residues. The CDR3 here is CASSLTVNTEASF. CDR3 DNA sequence: TGTGCCAGCAGCCTGACAGTGAACACTGAAGCTTCCTTT.

The rearrangement joins TRBV28 to TRBJ2-7; D could derive from TRBD1 or TRBD2 (5 bases each). Germline V gene data show CDR1 as MDHEN and CDR2 as SYDVKM. Trimming took off 7 bases at V and 3 bases at J, with 13 bases between the two ends. The CDR3 is made up of 13 amino acids. The CDR3 sequence is CASTPGTDYEQYF. In DNA form, the CDR3 reads TGTGCCAGCACTCCAGGGACCGACTACGAGCAGTACTTC.

The V call is TRBV7-2, the J call TRBJ1-2; D may be TRBD1 (5 bases). CDR3 length equals 12 residues. The V end lost 5 bases, the J end lost 6 bases, and 10 bases lay between the germline ends. Germline V gene lookup returns CDR1 SGHTA and CDR2 FQGNSA. The CDR3 DNA reads TGTGCCAGCAGCATATTAGGGGATGGCTACACCTTC. Amino acid sequence: CASSILGDGYTF.

This clonotype occurred a few times. The rearrangement uses TRBV29-1 and TRBJ1-1, with D tentatively TRBD1 (6 bases). Trimming removed 1 base at V and 2 bases at J, with 14 bases between. The CDR3 has 15 amino acids. Germline V gene data show CDR1 as SQVTM and CDR2 as ANQGSEA. In DNA, the CDR3 is TGCAGCGTTGAAGTACAAGGGACAAGTAACACTGAAGCTTTCTTT. It codes for CSVEVQGTSNTEAFF.

To note about this clonotype: Since a much larger clone is just one base distant, this may be a read error. The J gene is TRBJ1-2, the V gene TRBV12-5; a weak D match, TRBD1 (6 bases). V shed 6 bases and J shed 2 bases, with 13 bases lying between them. Germline V CDR1 and CDR2: LGHNT, FRNRAP. The CDR3 is 14 residues long. The CDR3 loop is CASGRGQRNYGYTF. The CDR3 DNA reads as TGTGCTAGTGGCCGCGGACAGAGGAACTATGGCTACACCTTC.